Listed below are T cell receptor beta chains from one sample, sequenced in a study of Ad26.COV2.S vaccination and SARS-CoV-2 variants. Profiling relied on immunoSEQ multiplex PCR, and the TCRdb table lists in-frame clones only, not all of them. The data hold around 450,000 clones, with 75% to 95% observed a single time. This sample comprised peripheral blood, obtained in a trial of Ad26.COV2.S vaccine versus placebo. The receptors here all came from a person between 18 and 60 years old who received the Ad26.COV2.S COVID-19 vaccine or a placebo. Each CDR3 is given with its conserved first and last residue. Each record gives: J gene, D gene, clone size, V gene, CDR3 DNA, CDR3 protein. D genes are given only for firm matches. Size is omitted from some rows. Given values are once, few, many or a class for expanded clones.

TRBJ2-2 TRBD1 few TRBV5-1 TGCGCCAGCAGCATCGGGACAGGCGTCGGGGAGCTGTTTTTT CASSIGTGVGELFF
TRBJ2-7 TRBD2 NA TRBV5-4 TGTGCCAGCAGCTCCCTAGCGGGACACGACGAGCAGTACTTC CASSSLAGHDEQYF
TRBJ1-3 NA once TRBV6-1 TGTGCCAGCAGTGAGTATGTTATCGGGATCTCTGGAAACACCATATATTTT CASSEYVIGISGNTIYF
TRBJ2-7 NA NA TRBV10-3 TGTGCCATCAGGACAGGTCGCGACGAGCAGTACTTC CAIRTGRDEQYF
TRBJ1-1 TRBD1 NA TRBV5-1 TGCGCCAGCAGCTTGGGACCAGGGGGCACTGAAGCTTTCTTT CASSLGPGGTEAFF
TRBJ1-1 NA NA TRBV5-1 TGCGCCAGCAGTACCGGGACTTTGAACACTGAAGCTTTCTTT CASSTGTLNTEAFF
TRBJ2-2 NA NA TRBV28 TGTGCCAGCAGTTTGCTGCATGACACCGGGGAGCTGTTTTTT CASSLLHDTGELFF
TRBJ2-5 NA NA TRBV7-8 TGTGCCAGCAGCGGGGCGGGGCGAAAGCAAGAGACCCAGTACTTC CASSGAGRKQETQYF
TRBJ2-7 NA NA TRBV4-3 TGCGCCAGCAGCCGGGGCAGGGAGTACGAGCAGTACTTC CASSRGREYEQYF
TRBJ1-2 NA NA TRBV2 TGTGCCAGCAGGCGGGAGGGGACTCTTGACTATGGCTACACCTTC CASRREGTLDYGYTF
TRBJ1-3 NA NA TRBV5-5 TGTGCCAGCAGCCCGTTCATGACGGTCACGGGAAACACCATATATTTT CASSPFMTVTGNTIYF
TRBJ2-5 NA NA TRBV29-1 TGCAGCGTTGAATGGGCTAGCGGAAGGGGGGAGACCCAGTACTTC CSVEWASGRGETQYF
TRBJ2-3 NA once TRBV13 TGTGCCAGCAGCTTATCTCCGGGGGCAGATACGCAGTATTTT CASSLSPGADTQYF
TRBJ2-3 NA NA TRBV6-5 TGTGCCAGCAGTTACTCGGGGGTTCAAACAGATACGCAGTATTTT CASSYSGVQTDTQYF
TRBJ1-3 NA NA TRBV6-5 TGTGCCAGCAGTTACTCGAACCTACAGGGTGGGACCATATATTTT CASSYSNLQGGTIYF
TRBJ1-1 NA NA TRBV6-5 TGTGCCAGCAACAGGAACACTGAAGCTTTCTTT CASNRNTEAFF
TRBJ2-2 TRBD2 NA TRBV24-1 TGTGCCACGAGAGCGGGATTTGACACCGGGGAGCTGTTTTTT CATRAGFDTGELFF
TRBJ2-5 NA NA TRBV7-3 TGTGCCAGCAGCTTACCAGGGGAAGAGACCCAGTACTTC CASSLPGEETQYF
TRBJ2-1 NA NA TRBV3-1/TRBV3-2 TGTGCCAGCAGCCTTCAATTTGGGGGAGGTGAGCAGTTCTTC CASSLQFGGGEQFF
TRBJ2-1 TRBD2 NA TRBV15 TGTGCCACCAGCAGAGATGTAGCGGGAGTACATGAGCAGTTCTTC CATSRDVAGVHEQFF
TRBJ1-2 TRBD1 NA TRBV4-3 TGCGCCAGCAGCCTGACCGGACAGGCAGAATATGGCTACACCTTC CASSLTGQAEYGYTF
TRBJ1-4 NA NA TRBV12-3/TRBV12-4 TGTGCCAGCAATGATGCAACTAATGAAAAACTGTTTTTT CASNDATNEKLFF
TRBJ1-6 TRBD1 NA TRBV4-3 TGCGCCAGCAGCCGAGACAGGGGGCAGGATTCACCCCTCCACTTT CASSRDRGQDSPLHF